This T cell receptor beta chain was documented in a study of OX40 agonist ivuxolimab in advanced cancers. Study at large: Ivuxolimab is an agonistic anti-OX40 (CD134) antibody, and patients were treated with it. Overall study findings and caveats: Determination of antigen specificity was not performed for the expanded peripheral T cells. Partial responders at 0.1-3.0 mg/kg had among the lowest clonal expansion.

This clone has only a few counts. The target antigen is unknown. Clones were read by immunoSEQ multiplex PCR, and TCRdb kept only the in-frame ones, dropping some. The sample carries approximately 22,000 clones, approximately 85% recorded once. V was trimmed by 6 bases and J by 7 bases, leaving 21 bases between them. The CDR3 runs 15 residues. Per the germline V gene, CDR1 is SNHLY and CDR2 is FYNNEI. The chain employs TRBV2 and TRBJ2-5, with D tentatively TRBD1 (6 bases). This sample comprised CD4+ or CD8+ T cells sorted from blood, obtained in a trial of the OX40 agonist ivuxolimab. The sequence was obtained from an adult with an advanced solid tumor such as melanoma, head and neck, liver or kidney cancer. For the CDR3, the DNA is TGTGCCAGCAGAGACCCAGGGGTGGACATAGGGACCCAGTACTTC. Its translation is CASRDPGVDIGTQYF.